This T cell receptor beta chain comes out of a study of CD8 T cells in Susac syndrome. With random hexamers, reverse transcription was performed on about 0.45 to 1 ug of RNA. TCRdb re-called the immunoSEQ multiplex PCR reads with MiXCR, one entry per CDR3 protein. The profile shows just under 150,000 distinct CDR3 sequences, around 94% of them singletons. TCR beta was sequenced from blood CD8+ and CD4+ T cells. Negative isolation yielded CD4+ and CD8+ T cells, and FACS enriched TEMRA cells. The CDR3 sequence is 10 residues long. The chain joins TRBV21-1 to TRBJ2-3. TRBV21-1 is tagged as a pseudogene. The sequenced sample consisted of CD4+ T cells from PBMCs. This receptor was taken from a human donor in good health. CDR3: CASSKTSQYF. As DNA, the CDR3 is TGTGCCAGCAGCAAGACTAGCCAGTATTTT.